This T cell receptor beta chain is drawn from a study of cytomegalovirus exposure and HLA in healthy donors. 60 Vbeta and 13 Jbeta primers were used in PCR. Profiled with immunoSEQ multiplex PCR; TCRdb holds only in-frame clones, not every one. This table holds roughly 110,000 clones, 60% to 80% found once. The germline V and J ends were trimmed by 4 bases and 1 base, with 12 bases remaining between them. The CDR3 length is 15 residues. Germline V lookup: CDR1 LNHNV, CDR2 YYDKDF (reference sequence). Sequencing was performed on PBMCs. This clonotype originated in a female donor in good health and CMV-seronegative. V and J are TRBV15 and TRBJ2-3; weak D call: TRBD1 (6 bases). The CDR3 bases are TGTGCCACCAGCATGACAGGTGGCCGCACAGATACGCAGTATTTT. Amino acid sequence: CATSMTGGRTDTQYF.